What follows are 15 T cell receptor beta chains derived from one specimen sequenced in a study of shared clonotypes between healthy human individuals. CD8 cells regarded as naive lacked CD45RO, were positively chosen for CCR7, and omitted terminally differentiated effector memory CD45RA+ cells. Profiling relied on immunoSEQ multiplex PCR, and the TCRdb table lists in-frame clones only, not all of them. The table records hundreds of thousands of clones, 95% to 98% of them present only once. Sequenced input: naive CD8+ T cells sorted from blood. The receptors were gathered from a man aged 25-45 years in good health.

The chain is built from TRBV5-5 and TRBJ2-3; no clear D gene. Trimming removed 4 bases from V and 4 bases from J, with 22 bases in between. Per the germline V gene, CDR1 is SGHKS and CDR2 is YYEKEE (reference sequence). CDR3 length equals 17 residues. In DNA form, the CDR3 reads TGTGCCAGCAGCGCGAACCGGGCCCACCTTCCGCCAGATACGCAGTATTTT. This codes for CASSANRAHLPPDTQYF.

With respect to this clone: Other DNA sequences in the same sample also yield this CDR3. The genes are TRBV5-4 and TRBJ2-7; the D gene is possibly TRBD1 (5 bases). Germline values: CDR1 SGHNT, CDR2 YYREEE (reference sequence). The CDR3 runs to 14 residues. V was trimmed by 0 bases and J by 3 bases, leaving 10 bases between them. The CDR3 loop reads CASSLGQGDYEQYF. CDR3 sequence (DNA): TGTGCCAGCAGCTTGGGGCAGGGTGACTACGAGCAGTACTTC.

This clone was seen just once. This sequence joins TRBV2 and TRBJ2-5; a possible D gene is TRBD2 (6 bases). The V end lost 5 bases, the J end lost 5 bases, and 27 bases lay between the germline ends. CDR1 SNHLY and CDR2 FYNNEI come from the germline V gene. CDR3 size: 18 residues. The DNA of the CDR3 is TGTGCCAGCAGTACTAGCACAGGATCGCTGCTCAATCGGGAGACCCAGTACTTC. This sequence encodes CASSTSTGSLLNRETQYF. Full variable domain (rest looked up from reference TRBV2 and TRBJ2-5): EPEVTQTPSHQVTQMGQEVILRCVPISNHLYFYWYRQILGQKVEFLVSFYNNEISEKSEIFDDQFSVERPDGSNFTLKIRSTKLEDSAMYFCASSTSTGSLLNRETQYFGPGTRLLVL.

The chain joins TRBV7-9 to TRBJ2-5, with TRBD1 matching over 8 bases. With 2 bases clipped from V and 7 bases from J, the junction kept 12 bases outside the gene matches. Germline V gives CDR1 SEHNR, CDR2 FQNEAQ (reference sequence). The CDR3 spans 16 residues. The CDR3 bases are TGTGCCAGCAGCTTACCTCTCGGGACAGGTAGTGCGACCCAGTACTTC. As protein: CASSLPLGTGSATQYF.

This chain connects TRBV7-9 to TRBJ1-3; a possible D gene is TRBD1 (6 bases). CDR1 and CDR2 (germline): SEHNR, FQNEAQ (reference sequence). The germline V and J ends were trimmed by 1 base and 2 bases, with 18 bases remaining between them. This CDR3 has 18 amino acids. CDR3 residues: CASSLGDIRRQAGNTIYF. The CDR3 nucleotides read TGTGCCAGCAGCTTAGGGGATATACGGCGACAGGCTGGAAACACCATATATTTT. Variable domain in full (rest from reference TRBV7-9 and TRBJ1-3): DTGVSQNPRHKITKRGQNVTFRCDPISEHNRLYWYRQTLGQGPEFLTYFQNEAQLEKSRLLSDRFSAERPKGSFSTLEIQRTEQGDSAMYLCASSLGDIRRQAGNTIYFGEGSWLTVV.

This sequence joins TRBV5-1 and TRBJ2-1; 10 nucleotides align to TRBD1. V lost 3 bases and J lost 4; bases outside the gene matches: 7. From germline, CDR1 is SGHRS and CDR2 YFSETQ. This CDR3 has 16 residues. The CDR3 DNA sequence: TGCGCCAGCAGCTCCTGGACAGGGGGTGAATACAATGAGCAGTTCTTC. As protein: CASSSWTGGEYNEQFF.

The V call is TRBV7-9, the J call TRBJ2-5; 7 nucleotides align to TRBD2. In germline, CDR1 is SEHNR, CDR2 FQNEAQ (reference sequence). V was clipped by 5 bases and J by 5 bases; unmatched bases: 5. The CDR3 sequence is 13 residues long. CDR3 amino acids: CASSPGTMETQYF. The CDR3 DNA sequence: TGTGCCAGCAGCCCCGGGACTATGGAGACCCAGTACTTC.

The V and J genes are TRBV7-6 and TRBJ1-3; TRBD1 might be the D (6 bases). There are 17 residues in the CDR3. Trimming pared 4 bases from V and 1 base from J, leaving 17 bases between. Germline CDR1 and CDR2: SGHVS and FNYEAQ. CDR3 region: CASSSLGVTGSGNTIYF. The CDR3 DNA is TGTGCCAGCAGCTCCCTAGGGGTTACAGGGTCTGGAAACACCATATATTTT.

J is TRBJ1-2 and V is TRBV18; D is possibly TRBD1 (5 bases). Trimming took off 5 bases at V and 0 bases at J, with 13 bases between the two ends. CDR3 length equals 15 residues. Germline V gene lookup returns CDR1 KGHSH and CDR2 LQKENI. The chain's CDR3 is CASSSGPRANYGYTF. The DNA for the CDR3 is TGTGCCAGCTCATCAGGTCCCAGGGCTAACTATGGCTACACCTTC.

The V call is TRBV4-1, the J call TRBJ1-4; 10 bases agree with TRBD1. This CDR3 has 18 amino acids. Germline CDR1 is MGHRA and CDR2 is YSYEKL. The V and J ends lost 0 bases and 8 bases, in that order; junction bases with no gene match: 12. CDR3: CASSQDFTGTGDGEKLFF. DNA for the CDR3: TGCGCCAGCAGCCAAGATTTTACCGGGACAGGGGATGGCGAAAAACTGTTTTTT.

The V call is TRBV27, the J call TRBJ2-1; D is possibly TRBD2 (6 bases). Trimming stripped 4 bases from V and 2 bases from J, with 18 bases between. The CDR3 consists of 17 residues. Germline CDR1 and CDR2: MNHEY and SMNVEV (reference sequence). CDR3 sequence (DNA): TGTGCCAGCAGTTGGATGGCCGGGAGCGTTGCCTACAATGAGCAGTTCTTC. It is translated as CASSWMAGSVAYNEQFF.

The V and J genes are TRBV5-4 and TRBJ2-7; D possibly corresponds to TRBD2 (5 bases). Germline CDR1 SGHNT, CDR2 YYREEE (reference sequence). This CDR3 has 12 residues. V lost 1 base and J 6 bases, leaving 8 bases between the germline ends. The CDR3 DNA is TGTGCCAGCAGCTTGAACGCGGGCGAGCAGTACTTC. Amino acids: CASSLNAGEQYF.

The J gene is TRBJ2-5, the V gene TRBV5-1; D gene uncertain. Germline-derived CDR1 and CDR2 are SGHRS and YFSETQ. CDR3 length equals 12 residues. V lost 0 bases and J lost 7, with 7 bases in between. DNA of the CDR3: TGCGCCAGCAGCTTGGCCGGCGGGACCCAGTACTTC. Its translation is CASSLAGGTQYF.

Points on this clone: The sample has other DNA sequences that encode this CDR3 too. V usage is TRBV5-4 and J usage is TRBJ2-7; 7 bases map to TRBD1. There are 13 residues in the CDR3. Germline V lookup: CDR1 SGHNT, CDR2 YYREEE (reference sequence). V was pared by 3 bases and J by 0 bases, with 0 bases of the junction left unmatched. In DNA, the CDR3 is TGTGCCAGCAGCTCAGGGGGCTCCTACGAGCAGTACTTC. Translating it yields CASSSGGSYEQYF.

The chain has TRBV27 and TRBJ2-5; perhaps TRBD2 as D (7 bases). Trimming took off 2 bases at V and 5 bases at J, with 12 bases between the two ends. The germline V gene encodes CDR1 MNHEY and CDR2 SMNVEV (reference sequence). The CDR3 covers 14 residues. The DNA for the CDR3 is TGTGCCAGCAGTTTAGGCGGGGGCGCGGAGACCCAGTACTTC. Its translation is CASSLGGGAETQYF.